These T cell receptor beta chains were read from a single sample in a study of cytomegalovirus exposure and HLA in healthy donors. TCRdb's table, derived via immunoSEQ multiplex PCR, lists solely in-frame clones and lacks some. The sample includes about 120,000 clones, approximately 80% of them seen just once. Sequenced sample: PBMCs. These receptors all come from a woman aged 18-29 years in good health and CMV-seronegative. Both conserved end residues are part of each CDR3. The order of the fields is V gene, D gene, J gene, CDR3 protein, CDR3 DNA. D genes are given only for firm matches.

>TRBV18|-|TRBJ1-1
CASSPPYRTALGNTEAFF
TGTGCCAGCTCACCACCATATAGGACTGCCTTGGGGAACACTGAAGCTTTCTTT
>TRBV25-1|-|TRBJ1-2
CASSFGGYGYTF
TGTGCCAGCAGTTTCGGGGGCTATGGCTACACCTTC
>TRBV27|TRBD2|TRBJ2-1
CASSSQAGDWNEQFF
TGTGCCAGCAGTTCCCAAGCGGGAGATTGGAATGAGCAGTTCTTC
>TRBV4-2|-|TRBJ2-1
CASSQDGSDGYNEQFF
TGTGCCAGCAGCCAAGACGGGTCAGATGGCTACAATGAGCAGTTCTTC
>TRBV7-2|-|TRBJ2-7
CASSLAHRATYEQYF
TGTGCCAGCAGCTTAGCGCACAGGGCGACCTACGAGCAGTACTTC
>TRBV5-1|TRBD2|TRBJ2-1
CASRRTGTSGGYEQFF
TGCGCCAGCAGGCGGACCGGGACTAGCGGGGGATATGAGCAGTTCTTC
>TRBV28|TRBD1|TRBJ2-2
CASSTQPGQGSGELFF
TGTGCCAGCAGTACCCAGCCGGGACAGGGCTCCGGGGAGCTGTTTTTT
>TRBV7-9|-|TRBJ2-7
CASGGGREQYF
TGTGCCAGCGGGGGGGGCCGGGAGCAGTACTTC
>TRBV13|TRBD1|TRBJ2-6
CASSLGTGIEAGANVLTF
TGTGCCAGCAGCTTGGGGACAGGGATTGAGGCTGGGGCCAACGTCCTGACTTTC
>TRBV2|-|TRBJ2-5
CASSESPAGTQYF
TGTGCCAGCAGTGAAAGCCCAGCGGGGACCCAGTACTTC
>TRBV2|TRBD1|TRBJ2-1
CASSTGQGGISEQFF
TGTGCCAGCAGTACCGGACAGGGGGGAATCAGTGAGCAGTTCTTC
>TRBV29-1|-|TRBJ1-1
CSVEGGSSEAFF
TGCAGCGTTGAGGGGGGAAGCTCTGAAGCTTTCTTT
>TRBV7-9|-|TRBJ2-6
CASSSTEVGANVLTF
TGTGCCAGCAGCTCCACCGAGGTCGGGGCCAACGTCCTGACTTTC
>TRBV25-1|-|TRBJ2-2
CASSELENTGELFF
TGTGCCAGCAGTGAATTAGAGAACACCGGGGAGCTGTTTTTT
>TRBV27|TRBD2|TRBJ2-7
CASSPSLAGVYEQYF
TGTGCCAGCAGTCCTAGCCTAGCGGGAGTCTACGAGCAGTACTTC
>TRBV19|-|TRBJ1-1
CASSSTPMNTEAFF
TGTGCCAGTAGTAGCACTCCGATGAACACTGAAGCTTTCTTT